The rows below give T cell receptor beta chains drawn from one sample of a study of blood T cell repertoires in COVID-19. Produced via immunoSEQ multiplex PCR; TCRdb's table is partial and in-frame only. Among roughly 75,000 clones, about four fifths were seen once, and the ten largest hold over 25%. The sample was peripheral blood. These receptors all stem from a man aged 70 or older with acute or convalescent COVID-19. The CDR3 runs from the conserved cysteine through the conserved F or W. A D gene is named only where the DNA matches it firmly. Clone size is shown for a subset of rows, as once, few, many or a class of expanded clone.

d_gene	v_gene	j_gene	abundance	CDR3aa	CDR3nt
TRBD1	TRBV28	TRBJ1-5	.	CASTSEQGAMSNQPQHF	TGTGCCAGCACCTCCGAGCAGGGGGCAATGTCTAATCAGCCCCAGCATTTT
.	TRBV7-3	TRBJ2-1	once	CASSPTGTYSYNEQFF	TGTGCCAGCAGCCCTACAGGGACCTACTCCTACAATGAGCAGTTCTTC
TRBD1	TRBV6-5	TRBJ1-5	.	CASSPLGQVNQPQHF	TGTGCCAGCAGTCCACTCGGACAGGTAAATCAGCCCCAGCATTTT
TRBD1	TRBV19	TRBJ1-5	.	CASSSTGTGSQPQHF	TGTGCCAGTAGTTCGACCGGGACAGGGTCCCAGCCCCAGCATTTT
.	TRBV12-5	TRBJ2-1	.	CASGLVGAEQFF	TGTGCTAGTGGTTTGGTGGGAGCTGAGCAGTTCTTC
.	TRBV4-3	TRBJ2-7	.	CASSQDSDRYYEQYF	TGCGCCAGCAGCCAAGATTCCGACAGATACTACGAGCAGTACTTC
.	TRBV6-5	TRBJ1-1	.	CASSPTGQMNTEAFF	TGTGCCAGCAGTCCGACAGGTCAAATGAACACTGAAGCTTTCTTT
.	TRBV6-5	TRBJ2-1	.	CASSRRTDEQFF	TGTGCCAGTTCCCGTCGCACGGATGAGCAGTTCTTC
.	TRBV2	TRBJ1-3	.	CASRATSVSGNTIYF	TGTGCCAGCAGAGCGACCAGCGTCTCTGGAAACACCATATATTTT
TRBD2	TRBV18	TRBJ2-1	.	CASSPGTSGRTNEQFF	TGTGCCAGCTCACCTGGGACTAGCGGGAGGACCAATGAGCAGTTCTTC
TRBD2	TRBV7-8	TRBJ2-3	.	CASSPVAGASTDTQYF	TGTGCCAGCAGCCCAGTAGCGGGAGCTAGCACAGATACGCAGTATTTT
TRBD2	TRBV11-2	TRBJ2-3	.	CASSVEGGGRDTQYF	TGTGCCAGCAGCGTAGAAGGCGGCGGGAGGGATACGCAGTATTTT
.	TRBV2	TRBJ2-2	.	CASSGRILASTGELFF	TGTGCCAGCAGCGGTCGTATTCTAGCGTCGACCGGGGAGCTGTTTTTT
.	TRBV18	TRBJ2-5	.	CASSPQQGPGETQYF	TGTGCCAGCTCACCACAGCAGGGGCCGGGAGAGACCCAGTACTTC
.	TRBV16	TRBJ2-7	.	CASSQHGPEQYF	TGTGCCAGCAGCCAACACGGTCCCGAGCAGTACTTC
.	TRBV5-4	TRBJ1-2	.	CASSPGNQGLNYGYTF	TGTGCCAGCAGCCCCGGCAACCAGGGACTAAACTATGGCTACACCTTC